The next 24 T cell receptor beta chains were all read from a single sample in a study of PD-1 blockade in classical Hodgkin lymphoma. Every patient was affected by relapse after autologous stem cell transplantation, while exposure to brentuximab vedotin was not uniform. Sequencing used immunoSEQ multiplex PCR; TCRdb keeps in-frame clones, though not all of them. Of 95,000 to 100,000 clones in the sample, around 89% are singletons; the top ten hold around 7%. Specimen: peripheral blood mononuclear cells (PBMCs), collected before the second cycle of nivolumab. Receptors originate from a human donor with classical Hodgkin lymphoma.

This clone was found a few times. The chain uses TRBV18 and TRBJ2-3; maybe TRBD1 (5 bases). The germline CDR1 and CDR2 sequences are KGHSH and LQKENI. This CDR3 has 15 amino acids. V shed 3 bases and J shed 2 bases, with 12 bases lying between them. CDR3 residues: CASSPGLGNTDTQYF. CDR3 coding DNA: TGTGCCAGCTCACCGGGGCTCGGAAACACAGATACGCAGTATTTT. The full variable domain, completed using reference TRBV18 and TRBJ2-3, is NAGVMQNPRHLVRRRGQEARLRCSPMKGHSHVYWYRQLPEEGLKFMVYLQKENIIDESGMPKERFSAEFPKEGPSILRIQQVVRGDSAAYFCASSPGLGNTDTQYFGPGTRLTVL.

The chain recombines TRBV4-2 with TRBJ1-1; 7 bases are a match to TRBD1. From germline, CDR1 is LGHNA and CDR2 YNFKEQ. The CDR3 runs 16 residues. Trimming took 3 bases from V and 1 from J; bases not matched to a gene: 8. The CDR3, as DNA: TGTGCCAGCAGCCAGCACTGGGGACAGACGAACACTGAAGCTTTCTTT. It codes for CASSQHWGQTNTEAFF.

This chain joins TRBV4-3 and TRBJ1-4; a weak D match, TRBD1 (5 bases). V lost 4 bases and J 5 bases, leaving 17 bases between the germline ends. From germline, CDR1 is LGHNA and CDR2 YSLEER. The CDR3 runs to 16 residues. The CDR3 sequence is CASSRGYGGRNEKLFF. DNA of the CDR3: TGCGCCAGCAGCCGGGGGTATGGAGGGCGAAATGAAAAACTGTTTTTT.

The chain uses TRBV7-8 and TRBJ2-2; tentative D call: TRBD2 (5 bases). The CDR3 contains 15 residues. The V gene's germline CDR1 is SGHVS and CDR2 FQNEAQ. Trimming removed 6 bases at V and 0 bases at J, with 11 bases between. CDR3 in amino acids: CASRLVAPNTGELFF. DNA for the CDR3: TGTGCCAGCAGACTAGTCGCCCCGAACACCGGGGAGCTGTTTTTT.

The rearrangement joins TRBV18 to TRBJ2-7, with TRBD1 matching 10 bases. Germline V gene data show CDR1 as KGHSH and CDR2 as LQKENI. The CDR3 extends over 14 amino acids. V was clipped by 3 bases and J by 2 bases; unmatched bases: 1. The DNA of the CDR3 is TGTGCCAGCTCACCGGGACAGGGGCCCTACGAGCAGTACTTC. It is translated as CASSPGQGPYEQYF. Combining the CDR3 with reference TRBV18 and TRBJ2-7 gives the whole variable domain NAGVMQNPRHLVRRRGQEARLRCSPMKGHSHVYWYRQLPEEGLKFMVYLQKENIIDESGMPKERFSAEFPKEGPSILRIQQVVRGDSAAYFCASSPGQGPYEQYFGPGTRLTVT.

The CDR3 DNA sequence: TGTGCCACCAGCAGATATTTGGAGGGGGAGGAGAACAGGAACTATGGCTACACCTTC. Amino acids: CATSRYLEGEENRNYGYTF. This chain links TRBV15 with TRBJ1-2, with D maybe TRBD1 (6 bases). Trimming pared 2 bases from V and 2 bases from J, leaving 24 bases between. Per the germline V gene, CDR1 is LNHNV and CDR2 is YYDKDF (reference sequence). The CDR3 totals 19 residues.

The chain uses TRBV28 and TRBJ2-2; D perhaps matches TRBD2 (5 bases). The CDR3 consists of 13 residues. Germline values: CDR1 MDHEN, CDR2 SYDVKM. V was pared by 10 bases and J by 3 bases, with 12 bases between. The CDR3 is CATSRGDTGELFF. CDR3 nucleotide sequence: TGTGCCACCTCACGGGGAGACACCGGGGAGCTGTTTTTT.

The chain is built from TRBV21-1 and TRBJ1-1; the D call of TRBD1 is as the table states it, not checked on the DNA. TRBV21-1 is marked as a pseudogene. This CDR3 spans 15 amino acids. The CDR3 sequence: CASSALDRFHTEAFF. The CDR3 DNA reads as TGTGCCAGCAGCGCCTTGGACAGGTTCCACACTGAAGCTTTCTTT.

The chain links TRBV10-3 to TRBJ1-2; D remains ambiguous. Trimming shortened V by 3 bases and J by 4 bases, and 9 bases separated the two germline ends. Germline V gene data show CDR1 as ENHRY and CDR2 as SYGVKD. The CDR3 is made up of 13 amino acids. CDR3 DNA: TGTGCCATCAGTGACTTCGAGGGCTATGGCTACACCTTC. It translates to CAISDFEGYGYTF.

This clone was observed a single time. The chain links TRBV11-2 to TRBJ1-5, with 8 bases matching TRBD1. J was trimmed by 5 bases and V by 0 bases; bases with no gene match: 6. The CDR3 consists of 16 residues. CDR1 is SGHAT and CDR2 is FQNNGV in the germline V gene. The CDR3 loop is CASSLEGQVIYQPQHF. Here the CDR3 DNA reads TGTGCCAGCAGCTTAGAGGGACAGGTCATCTATCAGCCCCAGCATTTT.

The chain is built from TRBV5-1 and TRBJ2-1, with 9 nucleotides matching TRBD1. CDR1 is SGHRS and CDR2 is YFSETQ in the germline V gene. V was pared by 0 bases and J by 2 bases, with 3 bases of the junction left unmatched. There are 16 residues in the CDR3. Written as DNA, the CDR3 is TGCGCCAGCAGCTTGGGGACAGGGGTAACCTACAATGAGCAGTTCTTC. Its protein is CASSLGTGVTYNEQFF.

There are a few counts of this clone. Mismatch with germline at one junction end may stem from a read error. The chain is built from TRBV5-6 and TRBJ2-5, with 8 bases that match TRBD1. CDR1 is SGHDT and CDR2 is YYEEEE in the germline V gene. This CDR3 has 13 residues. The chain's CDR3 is CASSLWDRPRPNF. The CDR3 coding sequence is TGTGCCAGCAGCTTGTGGGACAGGCCGCGGCCGAACTTC.

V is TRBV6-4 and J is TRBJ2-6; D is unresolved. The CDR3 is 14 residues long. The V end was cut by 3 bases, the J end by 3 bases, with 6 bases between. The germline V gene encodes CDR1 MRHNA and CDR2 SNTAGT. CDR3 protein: CASSEGFGANVLTF. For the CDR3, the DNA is TGTGCCAGCAGTGAGGGGTTTGGGGCCAACGTCCTGACTTTC.

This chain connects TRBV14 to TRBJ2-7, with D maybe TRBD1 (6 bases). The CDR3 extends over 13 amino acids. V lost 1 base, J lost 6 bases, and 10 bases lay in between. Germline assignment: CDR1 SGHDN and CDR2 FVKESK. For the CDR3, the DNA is TGTGCCAGCAGCCAAGCCAGGGGCGGCGAGCAGTACTTC. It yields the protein CASSQARGGEQYF.

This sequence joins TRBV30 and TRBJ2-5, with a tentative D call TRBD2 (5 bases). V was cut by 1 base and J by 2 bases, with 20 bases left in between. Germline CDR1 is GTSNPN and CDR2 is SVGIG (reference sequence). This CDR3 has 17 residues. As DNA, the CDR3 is TGTGCCTGGAGTGGAATCGGCGAGGGCCGGTTGCAAGAGACCCAGTACTTC. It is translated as CAWSGIGEGRLQETQYF.

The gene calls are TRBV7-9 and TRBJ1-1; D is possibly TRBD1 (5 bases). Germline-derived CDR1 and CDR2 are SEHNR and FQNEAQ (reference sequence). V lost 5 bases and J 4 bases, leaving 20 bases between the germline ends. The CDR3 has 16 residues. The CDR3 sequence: CASSPALLEGPTEAFF. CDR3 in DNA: TGTGCCAGCAGCCCCGCTCTGTTGGAGGGGCCCACTGAAGCTTTCTTT.

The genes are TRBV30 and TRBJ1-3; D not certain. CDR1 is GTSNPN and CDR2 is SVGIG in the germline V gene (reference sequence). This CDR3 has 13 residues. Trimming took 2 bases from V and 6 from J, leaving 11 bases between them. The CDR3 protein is CAWSYSKPNTIYF. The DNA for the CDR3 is TGTGCCTGGAGTTACAGTAAGCCAAACACCATATATTTT.

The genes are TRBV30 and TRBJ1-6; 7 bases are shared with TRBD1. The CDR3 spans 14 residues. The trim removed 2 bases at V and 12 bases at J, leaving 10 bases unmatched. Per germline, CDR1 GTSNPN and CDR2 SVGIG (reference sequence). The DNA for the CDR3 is TGTGCCTGGAGTACAGGTCAGGGGGGTCGACCCCTCCACTTT. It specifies CAWSTGQGGRPLHF. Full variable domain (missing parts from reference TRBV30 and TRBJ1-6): SQTIHQWPATLVQPVGSPLSLECTVEGTSNPNLYWYRQAAGRGLQLLFYSVGIGQISSEVPQNLSASRPQDRQFILSSKKLLLSDSGFYLCAWSTGQGGRPLHFGNGTRLTVT.

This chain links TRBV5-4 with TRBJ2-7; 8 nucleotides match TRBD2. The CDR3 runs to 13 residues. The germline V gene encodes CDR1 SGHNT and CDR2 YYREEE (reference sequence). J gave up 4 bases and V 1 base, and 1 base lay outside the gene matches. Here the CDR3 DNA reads TGTGCCAGCAGCTTGCGGGGGGGATACGAGCAGTACTTC. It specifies CASSLRGGYEQYF. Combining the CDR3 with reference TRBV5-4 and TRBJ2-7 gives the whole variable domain ETGVTQSPTHLIKTRGQQVTLRCSSQSGHNTVSWYQQALGQGPQFIFQYYREEENGRGNFPPRFSGLQFPNYSSELNVNALELDDSALYLCASSLRGGYEQYFGPGTRLTVT.

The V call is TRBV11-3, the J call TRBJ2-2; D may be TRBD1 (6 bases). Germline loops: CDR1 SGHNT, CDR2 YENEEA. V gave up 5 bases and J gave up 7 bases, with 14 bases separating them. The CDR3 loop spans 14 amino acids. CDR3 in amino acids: CASSQRWGRGELFF. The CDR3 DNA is TGTGCCAGCAGCCAAAGGTGGGGGCGCGGGGAGCTGTTTTTT.

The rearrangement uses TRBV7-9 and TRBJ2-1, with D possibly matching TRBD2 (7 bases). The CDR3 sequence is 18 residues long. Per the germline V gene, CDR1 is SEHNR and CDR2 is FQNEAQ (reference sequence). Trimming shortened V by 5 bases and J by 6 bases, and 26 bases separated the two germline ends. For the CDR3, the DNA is TGTGCCAGCAGCCCGAGCTTAGGCTTGGCAGGGGAGGGCAATGAGCAGTTCTTC. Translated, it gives CASSPSLGLAGEGNEQFF.

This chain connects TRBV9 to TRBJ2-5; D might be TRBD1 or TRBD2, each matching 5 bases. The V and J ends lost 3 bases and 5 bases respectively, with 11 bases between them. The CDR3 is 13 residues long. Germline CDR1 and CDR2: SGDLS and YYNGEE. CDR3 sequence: CASSGGDGETQYF. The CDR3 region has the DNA TGTGCCAGCAGCGGAGGGGATGGGGAGACCCAGTACTTC.

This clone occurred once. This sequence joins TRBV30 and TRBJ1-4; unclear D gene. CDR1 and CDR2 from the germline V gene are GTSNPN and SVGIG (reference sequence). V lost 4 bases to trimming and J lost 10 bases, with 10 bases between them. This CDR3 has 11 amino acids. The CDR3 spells CAWKFGLKLFF. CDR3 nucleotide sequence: TGTGCCTGGAAATTCGGACTAAAACTGTTTTTT.

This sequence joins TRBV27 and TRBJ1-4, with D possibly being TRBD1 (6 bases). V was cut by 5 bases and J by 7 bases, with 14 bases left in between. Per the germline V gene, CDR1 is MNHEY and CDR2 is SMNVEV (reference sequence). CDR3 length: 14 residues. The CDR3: CASSPYVGAEKLFF. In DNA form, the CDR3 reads TGTGCCAGCAGTCCCTACGTGGGGGCTGAAAAACTGTTTTTT.